Below are 27 T cell receptor beta chains sequenced from a single sample in a study of blood T cells in healthy people across ages. A sample-barcoded 5' primer and a J-beta primer mix were used in a second PCR of about 7 to 12 cycles. TCRdb itself ran the 5' RACE reads through MiXCR, one entry per CDR3 protein. This sample has around 1,000,000 distinct CDR3 sequences, with approximately 25% found just once. The data were also submitted as part of a second study, on T cells of mothers and their children.

The specimen was blood. Receptors were obtained from a girl aged 2-15 years in good health.

This clonotype was observed a few times. The rearrangement links TRBV12-3 or TRBV12-4 to TRBJ2-2, with TRBD2 identical over 8 bases. The CDR3 totals 14 residues. V lost 7 bases to trimming and J lost 5 bases; unmatched junction nucleotides: 6. The CDR3 reads CASKPGLGTGELFF. The CDR3 DNA reads as TGTGCCAGCAAACCGGGACTAGGGACCGGGGAGCTGTTTTTT.

This chain joins TRBV27 and TRBJ2-5; TRBD2 matches at 10 bases. The J call may be incorrect, as the DNA end agrees better with TRBJ2-7. CDR1 is MNHEY, CDR2 SMNVEV, per germline (reference sequence). The CDR3 sequence is 14 residues long. The CDR3 is CASSPGTSAYEQYF. The DNA of the CDR3 is TGTGCCAGCAGTCCGGGGACTAGCGCCTACGAGCAGTACTTC.

This clonotype was found a few times. The chain has TRBV5-1 and TRBJ2-7; 9 positions agree with TRBD2. V lost 6 bases and J lost 7; bases outside the gene matches: 14. The germline V gene has CDR1 SGHRS and CDR2 YFSETQ. This CDR3 contains 15 residues. In DNA form, the CDR3 reads TGCGCCAGCAAAGATTCGGCGGGGGGGTCTCTGGAGCAGTACTTC. It translates to CASKDSAGGSLEQYF. The full variable domain, in which reference TRBV5-1 and TRBJ2-7 provide the parts outside the CDR3, is KAGVTQTPRYLIKTRGQQVTLSCSPISGHRSVSWYQQTPGQGLQFLFEYFSETQRNKGNFPGRFSGRQFSNSRSEMNVSTLELGDSALYLCASKDSAGGSLEQYFGPGTRLTVT.

The genes are TRBV7-2 and TRBJ1-3; D is uncertain. CDR1 is SGHTA, CDR2 FQGNSA, per germline. This CDR3 comprises 18 residues. The V end lost 1 base, the J end lost 9 bases, and 25 bases lay between the germline ends. This chain's CDR3 is CASSLDFRQHAPETTIYF. The DNA of the CDR3 is TGTGCCAGCAGCTTAGATTTTCGGCAGCATGCACCCGAAACCACCATATATTTT.

V usage is TRBV6-2 or TRBV6-3 and J usage is TRBJ2-1; 13 nucleotides align to TRBD2. The CDR3 runs 16 residues. Trimming at V came to 2 bases and at J to 6 bases, leaving 4 bases not matched to a gene. Germline assignment: CDR1 MNHEY and CDR2 SVGEGT. CDR3 in DNA: TGTGCCAGCAGTTACGGACTAGCGGGAGAGGGCAATGAGCAGTTCTTC. Amino acids: CASSYGLAGEGNEQFF.

This clonotype has more than one count but fewer than ten. The genes are TRBV27 and TRBJ2-5, with 8 bases fitting TRBD1. The DNA end is a closer match to TRBJ2-7, so the J assignment may be wrong. The CDR3 is 13 residues long. Germline assignment: CDR1 MNHEY and CDR2 SMNVEV (reference sequence). CDR3 protein: CASSAGGTYEQYF. As DNA, the CDR3 is TGTGCCAGCAGTGCAGGGGGCACCTACGAGCAGTACTTC.

The chain combines TRBV20-1 with TRBJ2-5, with 14 bases aligning to TRBD2. The closer fit of TRBJ2-1 to the DNA end suggests the J call may be wrong. The CDR3 sequence is 20 residues long. The V gene's germline CDR1 is DFQATT and CDR2 SNEGSKA (reference sequence). The CDR3 here is CSARGQTPGLAGVYYNEQFF. For the CDR3, the DNA is TGCAGTGCTAGAGGGCAGACCCCGGGACTAGCGGGAGTTTACTACAATGAGCAGTTCTTC.

This chain joins TRBV29-1 and TRBJ2-2; unclear D gene. Germline CDR1 and CDR2: SQVTM and ANQGSEA. The V end was cut by 4 bases, the J end by 4 bases, with 10 bases between. The CDR3 extends over 13 amino acids. The CDR3 DNA reads as TGCAGCGTTGGAGATGGCCTCACCGGGGAGCTGTTTTTT. This encodes CSVGDGLTGELFF.

This clonotype was seen at least ten times. The junction departs from germline at one end; a sequencing error may be responsible. This chain joins TRBV5-1 and TRBJ2-7; TRBD2 might be the D (6 bases). CDR3 length equals 13 residues. Germline V gene lookup returns CDR1 SGHRS and CDR2 YFSETQ. Here the CDR3 DNA reads TGTGCCAGCAGTTCCGGGAGCTCCTACGAGCAGTACTTC. This translates into CASSSGSSYEQYF. Variable domain in full (rest from reference TRBV5-1 and TRBJ2-7): KAGVTQTPRYLIKTRGQQVTLSCSPISGHRSVSWYQQTPGQGLQFLFEYFSETQRNKGNFPGRFSGRQFSNSRSEMNVSTLELGDSALYLCASSSGSSYEQYFGPGTRLTVT.

V is TRBV2 and J is TRBJ2-5; no firm D call. With the DNA end fitting TRBJ2-1 better, the J assignment may be wrong. CDR3 length: 14 residues. Germline V gene data show CDR1 as SNHLY and CDR2 as FYNNEI. The CDR3 nucleotides read TGTGCCAGCAGTGAAATAGGGTATAGCAATGAGCAGTTCTTC. Its protein product is CASSEIGYSNEQFF.

The chain is built from TRBV14 and TRBJ2-4; D possibly corresponds to TRBD2 (5 bases). CDR1 SGHDN and CDR2 FVKESK come from the germline V gene. This CDR3 has 17 amino acids. Trimming left V 1 base short and J 0 bases short, with 13 bases between. DNA for the CDR3: TGTGCCAGCAGCCAAGCTTGGACTGGGGTAGCCAAAAACATTCAGTACTTC. This gives the protein CASSQAWTGVAKNIQYF.

The rearrangement joins TRBV3-1 to TRBJ2-1; possibly TRBD1 or TRBD2 for D (5 bases each). V was shortened by 5 bases and J by 13 bases, with 12 bases between the two germline ends. The CDR3 sequence is 11 residues long. Germline loops: CDR1 LGHDT, CDR2 YNNKEL (reference sequence). The CDR3: CASSVGPKQFF. CDR3 DNA: TGTGCCAGCAGCGTGGGACCTAAACAGTTCTTC.

J is TRBJ2-3 and V is TRBV20-1; the match to TRBD2 covers 9 bases. The CDR3 covers 16 residues. CDR1 and CDR2 from the germline V gene are DFQATT and SNEGSKA (reference sequence). V shed 4 bases and J 0 bases; nucleotides not matched to a gene: 8. The CDR3 sequence is CSATRLAEPSTDTQYF. The CDR3 bases are TGCAGTGCTACACGACTAGCGGAGCCTAGCACAGATACGCAGTATTTT.

V gene TRBV2 combines with J gene TRBJ2-5; 7 positions match TRBD1. This CDR3 region has 14 residues. Unmatched junction bases numbered 9, after V lost 7 bases and J lost 4 bases. Germline V lookup: CDR1 SNHLY, CDR2 FYNNEI. CDR3 in DNA: TGTGCCAGCACCCTAAGTCGGGACAGAGAGACCCAGTACTTC. As protein: CASTLSRDRETQYF.

The rearrangement uses TRBV5-1 and TRBJ1-4; no definite D call. The ends were cut back, 4 bases at V and 0 bases at J, with 16 bases in the middle. The CDR3 loop spans 17 amino acids. Germline loops: CDR1 SGHRS, CDR2 YFSETQ. The chain's CDR3 is CASSPGEAGTTNEKLFF. The CDR3 DNA follows: TGCGCCAGCAGCCCTGGAGAAGCGGGGACAACTAATGAAAAACTGTTTTTT.

This clonotype has only a few counts. V is TRBV6-2 or TRBV6-3 and J is TRBJ2-1; 15 bases align to TRBD2. CDR3 length equals 17 residues. Trimming cost V 6 bases and J 4 bases; bases outside gene matches: 7. Germline assignment: CDR1 MNHEY and CDR2 SVGEGT. In DNA, the CDR3 is TGTGCCAGCAGCCTGGGACTAGCGGGGGGCCCTTACAATGAGCAGTTCTTC. Protein: CASSLGLAGGPYNEQFF.

This clonotype was recorded a few times. Its ends do not fully match the called genes, so a read error is possible. V and J are TRBV7-7 and TRBJ2-1, with D tentatively TRBD1 (6 bases). Germline V lookup: CDR1 SSHAT, CDR2 FNYEAQ (reference sequence). This CDR3 comprises 16 residues. CDR3 DNA sequence: TGTGCTAGCAGCCCCCGGACAGCAAGCGCCTACAATGAGCAGTTCTTC. This codes for CASSPRTASAYNEQFF.

This clonotype was found a few times. DNA of the CDR3: TGCGCCAGCAGCCAAGATATTGGGACAGGTTTCGAAAAACTGTTTTTT. Protein sequence: CASSQDIGTGFEKLFF. The gene calls are TRBV4-1 and TRBJ1-4, with TRBD1 matching over 8 bases. J lost 8 bases, V lost 0 bases, and 8 bases had no gene match. This CDR3 is built from 16 residues. Germline CDR1 reads MGHRA; CDR2 reads YSYEKL.

This clonotype was counted between two and nine times. The chain is built from TRBV4-1 and TRBJ2-5, with 10 bases aligning to TRBD2. The CDR3 spans 17 residues. The V gene's germline CDR1 is MGHRA and CDR2 YSYEKL. Unmatched junction bases numbered 13, after V lost 4 bases and J lost 5 bases. CDR3 sequence: CASSPGLSGRAGETQYF. The DNA of the CDR3 is TGCGCCAGCAGCCCTGGATTGAGCGGGAGGGCCGGGGAGACCCAGTACTTC.

This clonotype occurred a few times. The chain is built from TRBV19 and TRBJ1-5; 7 bases are a match to TRBD1. With V trimmed by 6 bases and J by 2 bases, 4 bases remained unmatched. The CDR3 is 14 amino acids. Germline V gene lookup returns CDR1 LNHDA and CDR2 SQIVND (reference sequence). CDR3 nucleotides: TGTGCCAGTAGCCACACAGGGGGCAATCAGCCCCAGCATTTT. It specifies CASSHTGGNQPQHF.

This clonotype occurred a few times. This chain uses TRBV25-1 with TRBJ1-4; 11 nucleotides align to TRBD1. Germline trimming cut 2 bases from V and 5 bases from J; bases unmatched to any gene: 4. CDR1 and CDR2 (germline): MGHDK, SYGVNS. This CDR3 is 16 amino acids long. The CDR3 DNA reads TGTGCCAGCAGTGAAGGGACAGGGGGACCGAATGAAAAACTGTTTTTT. It specifies CASSEGTGGPNEKLFF.

The rearrangement links TRBV12-3 or TRBV12-4 to TRBJ1-5; no clear D. Between the trimmed V and J ends, which lost 5 bases and 7 bases, there was a span of 12 bases. This CDR3 is built from 13 residues. The CDR3 is CASSRALGQPQHF. In DNA, the CDR3 is TGTGCCAGCAGTCGGGCCCTCGGACAGCCCCAGCATTTT.

Only a few counts were recorded for this clonotype. The chain has TRBV25-1 and TRBJ2-2; 8 bases line up with TRBD1. The V gene's germline CDR1 is MGHDK and CDR2 SYGVNS. CDR3 length: 14 amino acids. J gave up 7 bases and V 5 bases, and 6 bases lay outside the gene matches. The CDR3 spells CASSLQGEGGELFF. As DNA, the CDR3 is TGTGCCAGCAGTTTACAGGGGGAAGGCGGGGAGCTGTTTTTT.

This clonotype showed up just a few times. This chain links TRBV9 with TRBJ2-1, with 9 bases matching TRBD2. CDR3 length: 16 amino acids. V lost 2 bases, J lost 8 bases, and 11 bases stayed unmatched. CDR1 is SGDLS and CDR2 is YYNGEE in the germline V gene. CDR3 DNA sequence: TGTGCCAGCAGCGTCGGGACTAGCCAAAGGGGCGATGAGCAGTTCTTC. This sequence encodes CASSVGTSQRGDEQFF.

This clonotype occurred a few times. One junction end disagrees with the germline gene, perhaps due to a read error. This chain joins TRBV12-3 or TRBV12-4 and TRBJ2-2, with no clear D. The CDR3 is 14 amino acids. This CDR3 reads CASSFGYNNGELFF. The DNA of the CDR3 is TGTGCCAGCAGTTTTGGTTATAACAACGGGGAGCTGTTTTTT.

Many counts were recorded for this clonotype. The V call is TRBV5-1, the J call TRBJ2-1; perhaps TRBD1 as D (6 bases). The CDR3 runs to 13 residues. Between the trimmed V and J ends, which lost 1 base and 8 bases, there was a span of 10 bases. Looked up from germline, CDR1 is SGHRS and CDR2 is YFSETQ. CDR3 protein: CASSLWGQDEQFF. The CDR3, as DNA: TGCGCCAGCAGCTTGTGGGGGCAAGATGAGCAGTTCTTC.

The CDR3, as DNA: TGTGCCAGCAGTTTGGGGCCCTTAGGGGCCAAAAACATTCAGTACTTC. This codes for CASSLGPLGAKNIQYF. V is TRBV12-3 or TRBV12-4 and J is TRBJ2-4, with D maybe TRBD1 (5 bases). The CDR3 spans 16 residues. Trimming stripped 3 bases from V and 1 base from J, with 13 bases between.